These 2 T cell receptor beta chains originate from one sample sequenced in a study of blood T cell repertoires in COVID-19. The data were produced by immunoSEQ multiplex PCR, yet TCRdb's version contains in-frame clones alone and is incomplete. The data contain a few hundred thousand clones, approximately 90% of them seen just once; the ten biggest clones take up about 1.1%. The sequenced sample was PBMCs or T cells enriched from blood (not recorded which). All receptors derive from a woman aged 18-29 years who had recovered from COVID-19.

J is TRBJ1-3 and V is TRBV4-2; unclear D gene. The germline V and J ends were trimmed by 0 bases and 2 bases, with 17 bases remaining between them. CDR1 LGHNA and CDR2 YNFKEQ come from the germline V gene. The CDR3 length is 18 residues. The CDR3: CASSQDGPDLVPGNTIYF. In nucleotides, the CDR3 is TGTGCCAGCAGCCAAGATGGGCCAGACCTCGTACCTGGAAACACCATATATTTT.

The chain links TRBV19 to TRBJ2-3; D gene unclear. Germline V gives CDR1 LNHDA, CDR2 SQIVND (reference sequence). The V end was cut by 0 bases, the J end by 2 bases, with 6 bases between. This CDR3 has 14 residues. The CDR3, as DNA: TGTGCCAGTAGTATAGATTCCCTCACAGATACGCAGTATTTT. Translated, it gives CASSIDSLTDTQYF.